The 26 T cell receptor beta chains in this list originate from one sample, sequenced in a study of tumor-infiltrating lymphocytes in primary liver carcinoma. A constant-region primer primed TCR beta cDNA synthesis from 450 to 550 ng of total RNA. The TCR beta library was amplified through three nested multiplex PCR rounds in a modified ARM-PCR procedure. Two initial PCR rounds of roughly 10 cycles each paired TRBV1-TRBV30 forward primers with a C-beta reverse primer. MiXCR, run by TCRdb on the multiplex PCR reads, gives a single entry per CDR3 protein. The table shows about 320,000 distinct CDR3 sequences, with 55% to 65% occurring only once. Unsorted whole blood yielded blood RNA, and germline DNA was extracted as well. The sample taken for sequencing was peripheral blood. Every receptor here comes from a middle-aged man with primary liver carcinoma and hepatitis B virus infection.

Regarding this clonotype: A read error may explain this, as a much larger clone is one base away. The chain joins TRBV6-1 to TRBJ2-5; the match to TRBD2 covers 10 bases. Germline V gene data show CDR1 as MNHNS and CDR2 as SASEGT. V shed 3 bases and J 4 bases; nucleotides not matched to a gene: 5. The CDR3 covers 15 residues. CDR3 residues: CASSDPAGGRETQYF. In DNA form, the CDR3 reads TGTGCCAGCAGTGATCCAGCGGGAGGGAGAGAGACCCAGTACTTC.

On this clonotype itself: A read error may account for a junction end that differs from germline. V is TRBV29-1 and J is TRBJ1-4; maybe TRBD1 (5 bases). Per the germline V gene, CDR1 is SQVTM and CDR2 is ANQGSEA. This CDR3 has 13 amino acids. The CDR3 sequence is CSIEAQGIEKLFF. The CDR3 DNA is TGCAGCATTGAAGCCCAGGGTATTGAGAAACTGTTTTTT.

This sequence joins TRBV6-1 and TRBJ2-4; D gene unclear. The V end was cut by 7 bases, the J end by 3 bases, with 10 bases between. Germline V gives CDR1 MNHNS, CDR2 SASEGT. CDR3 length: 13 amino acids. The DNA of the CDR3 is TGTGCCAGCAAAAATCTGGACAAAAACATTCAGTACTTC. It translates to CASKNLDKNIQYF.

The V gene is TRBV11-3, the J gene TRBJ1-1; no firm D call. Germline V gene data show CDR1 as SGHNT and CDR2 as YENEEA. This CDR3 spans 13 amino acids. V shed 2 bases and J shed 10 bases, with 14 bases lying between them. CDR3 region: CASSLRRNIGAFF. CDR3 DNA sequence: TGTGCCAGCAGCTTAAGGAGGAACATTGGAGCTTTCTTT. Filled out from reference TRBV11-3 and TRBJ1-1, the complete variable domain reads EAGVVQSPRYKIIEKKQPVAFWCNPISGHNTLYWYLQNLGQGPELLIRYENEEAVDDSQLPKDRFSAERLKGVDSTLKIQPAELGDSAVYLCASSLRRNIGAFFGQGTRLTVV.

A word on this clonotype: A read error may account for a junction end that differs from germline. J is TRBJ2-5 and V is TRBV6-1, with D perhaps TRBD1 (6 bases). There are 13 residues in the CDR3. Looked up from germline, CDR1 is MNHNS and CDR2 is SASEGT. In DNA, the CDR3 is TGCGCCAGCAGTGAACAGGGCCAAGGGGCCGAGTACTTC. Translating gives CASSEQGQGAEYF.

In regard to this clonotype: The germline gene is not matched at one end of the junction; a read error may be the cause. The gene calls are TRBV11-3 and TRBJ2-5, with 10 bases that match TRBD1. Germline loops: CDR1 SGHNT, CDR2 YENEEA. CDR3 length: 15 amino acids. The CDR3 spells CASSLGTGESETQYF. The CDR3 nucleotides read TGCGCCAGCAGCCTCGGGACAGGGGAAAGTGAGACCCAGTACTTC.

This clonotype was observed once. The junction and the germline gene differ at one end; a read error may be behind it. This rearrangement joins TRBV6-5 to TRBJ2-2; D tentatively reads TRBD1 or TRBD2 (5 bases each). The CDR3 is 12 amino acids. Germline assignment: CDR1 MNHEY and CDR2 SVGAGI. This chain's CDR3 is CASGIWDGKLVF. CDR3 bases: TGTGCCAGCGGGATCTGGGACGGGAAGCTGGTTTTT.

V gene TRBV10-1 combines with J gene TRBJ2-5, with D possibly TRBD1 on 5 matching bases. With 6 bases removed from V and 3 bases from J, the gap between germline ends came to 11 bases. Germline assignment: CDR1 WNHNN and CDR2 SYGVQD (reference sequence). CDR3 length: 13 amino acids. The CDR3 reads CASSQDRKETQYF. The DNA for the CDR3 is TGCGCCAGCAGCCAAGACAGAAAAGAGACCCAGTACTTC.

With respect to this clonotype: The conserved final phenylalanine or tryptophan is absent from the CDR3, which likely points to a read error. As DNA, the CDR3 is TGTGCCAGCAGCTTAGCGTTCGGGGAGACCCAGTACTAC. Translating gives CASSLAFGETQYY. The chain links TRBV11-2 to TRBJ2-5; D call uncertain. V lost 1 base to trimming and J lost 5 bases, with 8 bases between them. The CDR3 is made up of 13 amino acids. Germline V lookup: CDR1 SGHAT, CDR2 FQNNGV.

The V call is TRBV7-2, the J call TRBJ1-4; D ambiguous. Per germline, CDR1 SGHTA and CDR2 FQGNSA. The CDR3 extends over 12 amino acids. V lost 5 bases and J lost 3, with 4 bases in between. CDR3 in DNA: TGTGCCAGCAGCCGATCTAATGAAAAACTGTTTTTT. It codes for CASSRSNEKLFF.

This clonotype was counted between two and nine times. CDR3 sequence reads: CAISTSATYEQYF. CDR3 in DNA: TGTGCCATCAGTACTAGCGCTACCTACGAGCAGTACTTC. The rearrangement joins TRBV10-3 to TRBJ2-7, with 7 positions matching TRBD2. V shed 5 bases and J 2 bases; nucleotides not matched to a gene: 3. Germline V gives CDR1 ENHRY, CDR2 SYGVKD. The length of the CDR3 is 13 residues.

This clonotype was recorded only once. This may be a read error: a much more frequent sequence differs by one nucleotide. This chain joins TRBV10-2 and TRBJ1-5; the D is unclear. Germline CDR1 WSHSY, CDR2 SAAADI. V was pared by 3 bases and J by 0 bases, with 6 bases between. The CDR3 loop spans 14 amino acids. The CDR3 bases are TGCGCCAGCAGTGACAGAGATAGCAATCAGCCCCAGCATTTT. Translated, it gives CASSDRDSNQPQHF.

The sample holds many counts of this clonotype. The chain combines TRBV6-1 with TRBJ2-1; TRBD1 matches 12 bases. The CDR3 is 16 residues long. CDR1 and CDR2 from the germline V gene are MNHNS and SASEGT. V lost 2 bases and J lost 9; bases outside the gene matches: 8. This CDR3 reads CASSEPGQGAEGEQFF. CDR3 in DNA: TGTGCCAGCAGTGAACCGGGACAGGGGGCTGAGGGTGAGCAGTTCTTC.

This clonotype was detected many times. This chain joins TRBV6-1 and TRBJ2-2; tentatively, D is TRBD1 (5 bases). The CDR3 is made up of 14 amino acids. Germline CDR1 is MNHNS and CDR2 is SASEGT. The V end was cut by 4 bases, the J end by 5 bases, with 11 bases between. The CDR3 bases are TGTGCCAGCAGTGGAGCCGCAGGGACCGGGGAGCTGTTTTTT. It translates to CASSGAAGTGELFF.

The chain links TRBV11-1 to TRBJ2-7; D uncertain. This CDR3 has 14 residues. From germline, CDR1 is SGHAT and CDR2 FQDESV (reference sequence). Here the CDR3 reads CVSSNPPSSYEQYF. CDR3 nucleotides: TGTGTGAGCTCCAATCCCCCCTCCTCCTACGAGCAGTACTTC.

On this clonotype itself: One end of the junction does not line up with germline, which may come from a read error. CDR3: CGSSLVTGKETQYF. The CDR3 region has the DNA TGTGGCAGCAGCTTGGTGACAGGGAAGGAGACCCAGTACTTC. V gene TRBV5-4 combines with J gene TRBJ2-5, with 7 bases that match TRBD1. The CDR3 contains 14 residues. Germline-derived CDR1 and CDR2 are SGHNT and YYREEE (reference sequence).

The chain is built from TRBV5-1 and TRBJ2-3; no definite D call. The CDR3 extends over 14 amino acids. Trimming stripped 4 bases from V and 0 bases from J, with 9 bases between. CDR1 is SGHRS, CDR2 YFSETQ, per germline. The CDR3 protein is CASSLRVSTDTQYF. CDR3 in DNA: TGCGCCAGCAGCCTTAGAGTCAGCACAGATACGCAGTATTTT. The full variable domain, completed using reference TRBV5-1 and TRBJ2-3, is KAGVTQTPRYLIKTRGQQVTLSCSPISGHRSVSWYQQTPGQGLQFLFEYFSETQRNKGNFPGRFSGRQFSNSRSEMNVSTLELGDSALYLCASSLRVSTDTQYFGPGTRLTVL.

This clonotype came up many times. The genes are TRBV4-3 and TRBJ2-1; tentative D call: TRBD1 (5 bases). The CDR3 is 14 residues long. Germline CDR1 and CDR2: LGHNA and YSLEER. The V end was cut by 0 bases, the J end by 6 bases, with 9 bases between. CDR3 residues: CASSQDFRVNEQFF. For the CDR3, the DNA is TGCGCCAGCAGCCAAGATTTCAGGGTCAATGAGCAGTTCTTC.

V usage is TRBV28 and J usage is TRBJ2-7, with a tentative D call TRBD1 (5 bases). In germline, CDR1 is MDHEN, CDR2 SYDVKM. V was pared by 7 bases and J by 10 bases, with 20 bases between. The CDR3 runs to 13 residues. CDR3: CASTPGGRGIQYF. In DNA form, the CDR3 reads TGTGCCAGCACCCCGGGTGGAAGGGGAATACAGTACTTC.

This clonotype showed up many times. The genes are TRBV6-2 or TRBV6-3 and TRBJ1-5; maybe TRBD1 (6 bases). The length of the CDR3 is 15 residues. Trimming took 2 bases from V and 4 from J, leaving 12 bases between them. The V gene's germline CDR1 is MNHEY and CDR2 SVGEGT. The CDR3 nucleotides are TGTGCCAGCAGTTACGATGGACAGAGAAATCAGCCCCAGCATTTT. It codes for CASSYDGQRNQPQHF.

About this clonotype: Being one base from a much bigger clone, this may be a read error. The J gene is TRBJ2-5, the V gene TRBV6-2 or TRBV6-3, with D unclear. Germline V gene lookup returns CDR1 MNHEY and CDR2 SVGEGT. This CDR3 has 11 residues. Deletions cut 8 bases from V and 5 bases from J, with 9 bases between. CDR3 protein: CASYERETQYF. DNA for the CDR3: TGTGCCAGCTACGAACGGGAGACCCAGTACTTC.

Turning to this clonotype: This may come from a read error, since a much larger clone is one base off. The J gene is TRBJ1-2, the V gene TRBV6-1, with D hard to call. Germline lookup yields CDR1 MNHNS and CDR2 SASEGT. The CDR3 runs 11 residues. V gave up 11 bases and J gave up 8 bases, with 15 bases separating them. In DNA, the CDR3 is TGTGCCGATCGGTTTTCAGGCGGCTACACCTTC. Amino acid sequence: CADRFSGGYTF.

Comments on this clonotype: A much bigger clone sits one base away, suggesting this may be a read error. The chain employs TRBV12-3 or TRBV12-4 and TRBJ2-2; 7 positions match TRBD1. The CDR3 consists of 12 residues. Losses at the gene ends were 6 bases for V and 6 bases for J; bases not matched to a gene: 1. This chain's CDR3 is CASRTGPGELFF. The CDR3 DNA sequence: TGTGCCAGCAGGACAGGGCCCGGGGAGCTGTTTTTT.

Notes on this clonotype: A much larger clone lies one base from this, so it may be a read error. The rearrangement joins TRBV29-1 to TRBJ1-2, with D possibly matching TRBD1 (5 bases). CDR1 is SQVTM and CDR2 is ANQGSEA in the germline V gene. CDR3 length equals 10 residues. The CDR3 sequence: CCVEGPGYTF. Here the CDR3 DNA reads TGCTGCGTTGAGGGGCCGGGCTACACCTTC.

Notes on this clonotype: A clone one base away is much larger, so this may be a read error. The V gene is TRBV6-5, the J gene TRBJ1-5; TRBD1 might be the D (5 bases). CDR1 and CDR2 from the germline V gene are MNHEY and SVGAGI. The CDR3 spans 13 residues. Trimming took off 10 bases at V and 6 bases at J, with 16 bases between the two ends. CDR3 nucleotide sequence: TGTGCCACTGGAAAGGGGATAGGTCAGCCCCAGCATTTT. Its translation: CATGKGIGQPQHF.

Here the CDR3 DNA reads TGCGCCAGCAGCTTGGCCGTCAGGGACACTGAAGCTTTCTTT. Its protein product is CASSLAVRDTEAFF. The V gene is TRBV5-1, the J gene TRBJ1-1; tentatively, D is TRBD1 (5 bases). The germline V and J ends were trimmed by 0 bases and 3 bases, with 9 bases remaining between them. Germline assignment: CDR1 SGHRS and CDR2 YFSETQ. This CDR3 is built from 14 residues. Filled out from reference TRBV5-1 and TRBJ1-1, the complete variable domain reads KAGVTQTPRYLIKTRGQQVTLSCSPISGHRSVSWYQQTPGQGLQFLFEYFSETQRNKGNFPGRFSGRQFSNSRSEMNVSTLELGDSALYLCASSLAVRDTEAFFGQGTRLTVV.